Shown below are 15 T cell receptor beta chains from a single sample sequenced in a study of CD8 T cells in ankylosing spondylitis. TCRdb itself ran the 5' RACE reads through MiXCR, one entry per CDR3 protein. This sample has 100,000 or so distinct CDR3 sequences, with under 30% found just once. The specimen sequenced was synovial fluid, either unsorted or a sorted T cell fraction (not recorded which). The source is a male donor with ankylosing spondylitis.

The J gene is TRBJ2-1, the V gene TRBV30, with 8 bases identical to TRBD2. Losses at the gene ends were 8 bases for V and 7 bases for J; bases not matched to a gene: 10. Germline V gene data show CDR1 as GTSNPN and CDR2 as SVGIG (reference sequence). This CDR3 is built from 13 residues. This CDR3 is CAGRLAGRNEQFF. CDR3 bases: TGTGCCGGACGTCTAGCGGGCCGAAATGAGCAGTTCTTC.

This clonotype came up a few times. The chain employs TRBV28 and TRBJ2-7; 7 positions match TRBD1. The CDR3 is made up of 15 amino acids. Germline CDR1 and CDR2: MDHEN and SYDVKM. With V trimmed by 5 bases and J by 3 bases, 10 bases remained unmatched. CDR3 DNA sequence: TGTGCCAGCAGTACTCCGGGACAGAAGGTCTACGAGCAGTACGTC. Encoded protein: CASSTPGQKVYEQYV.

This clonotype was counted a few times. The V gene is TRBV11-2, the J gene TRBJ2-2, with D tentatively TRBD2 (6 bases). The ends were cut back, 2 bases at V and 5 bases at J, with 15 bases in the middle. The CDR3 sequence is 16 residues long. Germline V gene lookup returns CDR1 SGHAT and CDR2 FQNNGV. As DNA, the CDR3 is TGTGCCAGCAGCTTAAGTCAGGGAGGTTTGACCGGGGAGCTGTTTTTT. Protein sequence: CASSLSQGGLTGELFF. The complete variable domain, with remaining parts taken from reference TRBV11-2 and TRBJ2-2, reads EAGVAQSPRYKIIEKRQSVAFWCNPISGHATLYWYQQILGQGPKLLIQFQNNGVVDDSQLPKDRFSAERLKGVDSTLKIQPAKLEDSAVYLCASSLSQGGLTGELFFGEGSRLTVL.

This clonotype turned up a few times. CDR3 sequence: CASSYSMSAAETQYF. DNA of the CDR3: TGTGCCAGCAGTTACTCTATGTCGGCGGCGGAGACCCAGTACTTC. J is TRBJ2-5 and V is TRBV6-2 or TRBV6-3; no clear D gene. Per germline, CDR1 MNHEY and CDR2 SVGEGT. The CDR3 has 15 amino acids. V was trimmed by 0 bases and J by 5 bases, leaving 13 bases between them.

This chain joins TRBV3-1 and TRBJ1-1; D possibly corresponds to TRBD1 (5 bases). The CDR3 has 15 residues. CDR1 and CDR2 from the germline V gene are LGHDT and YNNKEL (reference sequence). V lost 3 bases and J 4 bases, leaving 15 bases between the germline ends. The CDR3 spells CASSQKRGEGTEAFF. The CDR3 nucleotides are TGTGCCAGCAGCCAGAAGAGGGGTGAGGGCACTGAAGCTTTCTTT.

The chain recombines TRBV6-1 with TRBJ2-5, with 9 bases that match TRBD2. J lost 3 bases, V lost 5 bases, and 7 bases had no gene match. Germline CDR1 MNHNS, CDR2 SASEGT. This CDR3 contains 15 residues. The CDR3 spells CASSRAGGREETQYF. CDR3 coding DNA: TGTGCCAGCAGTAGAGCGGGAGGCCGGGAAGAGACCCAGTACTTC.

This clonotype was detected ten times or more. This chain links TRBV29-1 with TRBJ2-3, with 9 nucleotides matching TRBD1. V lost 4 bases and J lost 5; bases outside the gene matches: 4. The CDR3 spans 13 residues. Germline CDR1 is SQVTM and CDR2 is ANQGSEA. CDR3 residues: CSVAQGAGDTQYF. CDR3 sequence (DNA): TGCAGCGTTGCACAGGGGGCGGGAGATACGCAGTATTTT.

This clonotype has more than one count but fewer than ten. The rearrangement joins TRBV7-9 to TRBJ1-2; 8 bases fit TRBD1. Germline assignment: CDR1 SEHNR and CDR2 FQNEAQ (reference sequence). The CDR3 extends over 13 amino acids. Trimming cost V 3 bases and J 13 bases; bases outside gene matches: 10. CDR3 coding DNA: TGTGCCAGCAGCTTGGACAGGGTGTCGGCTGGCACCTTC. This codes for CASSLDRVSAGTF.

This chain connects TRBV20-1 to TRBJ2-3, with D unclear. The CDR3 has 12 amino acids. V shed 1 base and J shed 2 bases, with 4 bases lying between them. Germline V gene sequence: CDR1 DFQATT, CDR2 SNEGSKA (reference sequence). The CDR3 reads CSARAATDTQYF. For the CDR3, the DNA is TGCAGTGCTAGAGCTGCCACAGATACGCAGTATTTT.

The rearrangement links TRBV12-3 or TRBV12-4 to TRBJ2-1, with 7 positions matching TRBD2. CDR3 length: 11 amino acids. With V trimmed by 6 bases and J by 10 bases, 3 bases remained unmatched. The CDR3 sequence is CASRILAEQFF. In nucleotides, the CDR3 is TGTGCCAGCAGGATACTAGCGGAGCAGTTCTTC.

The V gene is TRBV11-2, the J gene TRBJ2-6; possible D gene TRBD1, 6 bases. The V and J ends lost 4 bases and 1 base respectively, with 11 bases between them. The CDR3 is 16 residues long. The V gene's germline CDR1 is SGHAT and CDR2 FQNNGV. The CDR3 loop reads CASSSTGSSGANVLTF. In nucleotides, the CDR3 is TGTGCCAGCAGCTCCACAGGGTCTTCTGGGGCCAACGTCCTGACTTTC.

This chain joins TRBV20-1 and TRBJ2-1; 7 bases map to TRBD2. The CDR3 runs to 16 residues. J lost 4 bases, V lost 7 bases, and 16 bases had no gene match. Germline V CDR1 and CDR2: DFQATT, SNEGSKA (reference sequence). The CDR3 reads CSGGGQRGNQYNEQFF. CDR3 bases: TGCAGTGGAGGCGGCCAGCGGGGTAACCAATACAATGAGCAGTTCTTC.

This clonotype was seen a few times. Here the CDR3 DNA reads TGTGCCAGCTCACCGGCGCTTAATTACAATGAGCAGTTCTTC. Translation gives CASSPALNYNEQFF. The rearrangement joins TRBV18 to TRBJ2-1; D is ambiguous. CDR3 length equals 14 residues. The germline V gene encodes CDR1 KGHSH and CDR2 LQKENI. V was shortened by 3 bases and J by 4 bases, with 10 bases between the two germline ends.

The V and J genes are TRBV30 and TRBJ2-7; D not resolved. Germline V CDR1 and CDR2: GTSNPN, SVGIG (reference sequence). The germline V and J ends were trimmed by 0 bases and 0 bases, with 6 bases remaining between them. This CDR3 has 13 amino acids. CDR3 sequence reads: CAWSVQDSYEQYV. CDR3 nucleotides: TGTGCCTGGAGTGTCCAGGACTCCTACGAGCAGTACGTC.

This rearrangement joins TRBV2 to TRBJ2-1; TRBD2 matches at 13 bases. Trimming removed 11 bases from V and 6 bases from J; junction bases left unmatched: 10. The germline V gene encodes CDR1 SNHLY and CDR2 FYNNEI. This CDR3 spans 15 amino acids. The CDR3 DNA reads TGTGCCTCACGACCGGGACTAGCGGGATTCAATGAGCAGTTCTTC. It codes for CASRPGLAGFNEQFF.